The clone carrying this T cell receptor beta chain was counted ten times or more. Its target is not known. One junction end disagrees with the germline gene, perhaps due to a read error. The sample belongs to a study of T cell repertoires in cytomegalovirus infection. Study overall: Public TCR beta signatures indicated both CMV infection and matching HLA type. Study-wide results and caveats: Dominant in the ex vivo response were TCR beta clonotypes restricted by HLA-C and specific for CMV. Identification of carriers of CMV plus the relevant HLA was performed using cumulative public TCR beta family frequency.

The V gene's germline CDR1 is SGHNT and CDR2 YENEEA. The CDR3 has 13 residues. TCRdb redid the calling of the reads with MiXCR, one entry per CDR3 protein. Here the sample spans hundreds of thousands of distinct CDR3 sequences, roughly 34% being singletons. The sample consisted of cultured PBMCs, taken from culture after CMV antigen stimulation. This rearrangement joins TRBV11-3 to TRBJ2-1; the match to TRBD2 covers 8 bases. The source of this sequence is a human donor in good health (CMV status not recorded). Some clones in this sample may be carry-over from other donors' samples. This chain's CDR3 is CASSGSSYNEQFF. The CDR3 nucleotides are TGTGCTAGCAGCGGGAGCTCCTACAATGAGCAGTTCTTC.